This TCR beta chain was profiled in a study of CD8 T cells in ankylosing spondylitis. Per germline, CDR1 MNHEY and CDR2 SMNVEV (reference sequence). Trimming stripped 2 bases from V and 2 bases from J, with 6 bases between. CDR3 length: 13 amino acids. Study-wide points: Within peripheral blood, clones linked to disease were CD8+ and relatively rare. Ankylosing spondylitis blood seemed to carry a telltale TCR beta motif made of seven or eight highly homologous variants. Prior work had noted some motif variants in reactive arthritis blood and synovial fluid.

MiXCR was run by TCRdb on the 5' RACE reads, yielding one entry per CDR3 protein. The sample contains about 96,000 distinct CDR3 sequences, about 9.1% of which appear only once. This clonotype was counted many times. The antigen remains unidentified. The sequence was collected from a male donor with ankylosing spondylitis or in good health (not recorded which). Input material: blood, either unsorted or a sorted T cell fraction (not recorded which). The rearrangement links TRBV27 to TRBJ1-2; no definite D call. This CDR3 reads CASSLVGNYGYTF. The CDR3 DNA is TGTGCCAGCAGTTTAGTAGGGAACTATGGCTACACCTTC.